The rows below give T cell receptor beta chains drawn from one sample of a study of glioma-infiltrating T cells after dendritic cell vaccination. Clones were read by immunoSEQ multiplex PCR, and TCRdb kept only the in-frame ones, dropping some. The sample contains almost 65,000 clones, about 81% of which appear only once. The source was blood, collected before dendritic cell vaccination. Receptor source: a human donor with glioblastoma. The CDR3 runs from the conserved cysteine through the conserved F or W. Each record gives: J gene, V gene, CDR3 protein.

j_call: TRBJ1-1
v_call: TRBV18
cdr3_aa: CASSPLLPGASTEAFF

j_call: TRBJ2-2
v_call: TRBV9
cdr3_aa: CASSVLRGGQGTGELFF

j_call: TRBJ2-2
v_call: TRBV6-1
cdr3_aa: CASSVTSGGSNTGELFF

j_call: TRBJ2-3
v_call: TRBV5-1
cdr3_aa: CASSLTGGIVDTQYF

j_call: TRBJ2-1
v_call: TRBV19
cdr3_aa: CASSIGTSGYNEQFF

j_call: TRBJ2-7
v_call: TRBV30
cdr3_aa: CASQGGYEQYF

j_call: TRBJ2-1
v_call: TRBV6-1
cdr3_aa: CASSESGTYNEQFF

j_call: TRBJ2-7
v_call: TRBV4-2
cdr3_aa: CASSPGISSYEQYF

j_call: TRBJ2-3
v_call: TRBV7-6
cdr3_aa: CASSLEVTGGPRGGDTQYF

j_call: TRBJ1-2
v_call: TRBV28
cdr3_aa: CASSNPGTHFYGYTF

j_call: TRBJ2-5
v_call: TRBV6-1
cdr3_aa: CASSEGFRYRGETQYF

j_call: TRBJ2-5
v_call: TRBV5-1
cdr3_aa: CASSFTGGNLQETQYF

j_call: TRBJ2-7
v_call: TRBV7-8
cdr3_aa: CASSSPTGSYEQYF

j_call: TRBJ1-4
v_call: TRBV6-1
cdr3_aa: CASSEGGRGRAGEKLFF

j_call: TRBJ2-2
v_call: TRBV28
cdr3_aa: CASSLTSGGANTGELFF

j_call: TRBJ1-6
v_call: TRBV6-5
cdr3_aa: CASSFISGNSPLHF

j_call: TRBJ1-2
v_call: TRBV9
cdr3_aa: CASSGPDGGPGGYTF

j_call: TRBJ1-3
v_call: TRBV5-6
cdr3_aa: CASSFGSYSGNTIYF